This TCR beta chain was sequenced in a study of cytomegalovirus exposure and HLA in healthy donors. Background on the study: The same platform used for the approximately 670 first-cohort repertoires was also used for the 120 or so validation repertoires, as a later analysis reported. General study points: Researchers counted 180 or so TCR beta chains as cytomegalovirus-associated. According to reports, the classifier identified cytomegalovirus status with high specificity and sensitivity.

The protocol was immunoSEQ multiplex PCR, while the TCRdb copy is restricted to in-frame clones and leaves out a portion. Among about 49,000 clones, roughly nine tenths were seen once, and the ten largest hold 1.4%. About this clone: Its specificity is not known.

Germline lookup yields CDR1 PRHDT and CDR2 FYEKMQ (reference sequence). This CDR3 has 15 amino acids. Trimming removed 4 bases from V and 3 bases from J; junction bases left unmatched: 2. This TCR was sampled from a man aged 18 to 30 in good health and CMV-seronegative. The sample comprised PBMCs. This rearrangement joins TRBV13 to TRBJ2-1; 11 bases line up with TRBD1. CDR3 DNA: TGTGCCAGCAGCTCCGGGACAGGGGGCTACAATGAGCAGTTCTTC. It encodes CASSSGTGGYNEQFF.